These T cell receptor beta chains were read from a single sample in a study of early T cells in non-severe SARS-CoV-2 infection. One entry per CDR3 protein, called by TCRdb with MiXCR from the 5' RACE reads. The table has more than 65,000 distinct CDR3 sequences, roughly 4.5% seen once. The source was whole blood, collected at baseline. The receptors here all came from an adult who was a healthcare worker with PCR-confirmed SARS-CoV-2 infection or an uninfected control (not recorded which). The donor label of this sample is uncertain. The CDR3 runs from the conserved cysteine through the conserved F or W. D genes are given only for firm matches. Some rows have no size entry. The others give once, few or many, or a class for an expanded clone.

NA | NA | TRBJ1-6 | TRBV5-1 | TGCGCCAGCAGCCCGGGAGACTATAATTCACCCCTCCACTTT | CASSPGDYNSPLHF
many | NA | TRBJ1-2 | TRBV6-5 | TGTGCCAGCAGTTATCGGGCAGCGGGCTATGGCTACACCTTC | CASSYRAAGYGYTF
many | NA | TRBJ1-1 | TRBV18 | TGTGCCAGCAGTCCAATCATGAACACTGAAGCTTTCTTT | CASSPIMNTEAFF
many | NA | TRBJ1-1 | TRBV2 | TGTGCCAGCTTGGGGACCGGCAGGGGCGAAAGAGTCTTT | CASLGTGRGERVF
few | NA | TRBJ1-2 | TRBV7-2 | TGTGCCAGCAGCCGCTCGAGGGACTATGGCTACACCTTC | CASSRSRDYGYTF
NA | TRBD2 | TRBJ2-3 | TRBV2 | TGTGCCAGCATGAAGCGGGGGGTCCTTACAGATACGCAGTATTTT | CASMKRGVLTDTQYF
many | NA | TRBJ2-7 | TRBV6-6 | TGTGCCAGCAGTTACTCGAACCAGTTAAACTACGAGCAGTACTTC | CASSYSNQLNYEQYF
NA | NA | TRBJ2-4 | TRBV4-3 | TGCGCCAGCAGCCAAGATTATGGGGGGTCCAAAAACATTCAGTACTTC | CASSQDYGGSKNIQYF
many | TRBD1 | TRBJ2-2 | TRBV5-1 | TGCGCCAGCAGCCGGGGGACAGGGAACACCGGGGAGCTGTTTTTT | CASSRGTGNTGELFF
many | TRBD1 | TRBJ1-1 | TRBV18 | TGTGCCAGCTCACTTCGGATGACCGAGACAGGGGGCTCGAACACTGAAGCTTTCTTT | CASSLRMTETGGSNTEAFF
few | NA | TRBJ2-5 | TRBV5-1 | TGCGCCAGCACGGTACAAGAGACCCAGTACTTC | CASTVQETQYF
many | TRBD1 | TRBJ2-5 | TRBV6-2/TRBV6-3 | TGTGCCACCAAAACGGACAGGGGAGGAGAGACCCAGTACTTC | CATKTDRGGETQYF
NA | NA | TRBJ1-2 | TRBV4-1 | TGCGCCAGCAGCCAACACGATAAGTCGGACTATGGCTACACCTTC | CASSQHDKSDYGYTF
many | NA | TRBJ2-4 | TRBV2 | TGTGCCAGCAGTGAAGAAATCAAAAACATTCAGTACTTC | CASSEEIKNIQYF
few | NA | TRBJ2-5 | TRBV7-2 | TGTGTCAGCAGCCCGCTCGGGGGAGAAGAGACCCAGTACTTC | CVSSPLGGEETQYF
many | TRBD2 | TRBJ2-1 | TRBV7-9 | TGTGCCAGCAGGCAGACTAGCGGGGGTTACAATGAGCAGTTCTTC | CASRQTSGGYNEQFF
NA | TRBD2 | TRBJ2-7 | TRBV9 | TGTGCCAGCAGCGTAGGGTCTAGCGGGGAGAACTACGAGCAGTACTTC | CASSVGSSGENYEQYF
NA | NA | TRBJ1-1 | TRBV2 | TGTGCCAGCAGTCAGCGTTTAGGGATCACTGAAGCTTTCTTT | CASSQRLGITEAFF
few | NA | TRBJ2-7 | TRBV28 | TGTGCCAGCAGTCCCCCGGTCACCCTCCCGGGGGAGCAGTACTTC | CASSPPVTLPGEQYF
few | NA | TRBJ2-4 | TRBV5-1 | TGCGCCAGCAGCCCGGGGGACAACAAAAACATTCAGTACTTC | CASSPGDNKNIQYF
NA | TRBD2 | TRBJ2-7 | TRBV4-2 | TGTGCCAGCAGCCTTCCGGGACTAGCGGGGGTCCACTCCTACGAGCAGTACTTC | CASSLPGLAGVHSYEQYF
NA | NA | TRBJ2-5 | TRBV5-5 | TGTGCCAGCAGCTTTCGATGGGGTACCCAAGAGACCCAGTACTTC | CASSFRWGTQETQYF
many | NA | TRBJ2-1 | TRBV20-1 | TGCAGTGCCACGACAAAATCCTACAATGAGCAGTTCTTC | CSATTKSYNEQFF
few | NA | TRBJ2-1 | TRBV5-4 | TGTGCCAGCAGCTCGGACGGGGCCGGAGGCTACAATGAGCAGTTCTTC | CASSSDGAGGYNEQFF
many | NA | TRBJ2-3 | TRBV9 | TGTGCCAGCAGCTTTCAGGGCGCAGATACGCAGTATTTT | CASSFQGADTQYF
many | NA | TRBJ1-2 | TRBV4-2 | TGTGCCAGCAGCCACCAACTGCCAGGGCTTACGGGCTACACCTTC | CASSHQLPGLTGYTF
few | NA | TRBJ1-1 | TRBV30 | TGTGCCTGGAGTACGGACAGTTGGAACACTGAAGCTTTCTTT | CAWSTDSWNTEAFF
NA | NA | TRBJ1-4 | TRBV27 | TGTGCCAGCAGTTTAACACCCGGGGCCTCATCTGGAAAACTGTTTTTT | CASSLTPGASSGKLFF
NA | NA | TRBJ1-2 | TRBV7-9 | TGTGCCAGCACCCCTGTTTGGGGGGCGGAAGGCTACACCTTC | CASTPVWGAEGYTF
NA | TRBD1 | TRBJ2-1 | TRBV20-1 | TGCAGTGCTAGAGGGACAGGGGCCGAGAACAACAATGAGCAGTTCTTC | CSARGTGAENNNEQFF
NA | NA | TRBJ1-2 | TRBV6-2/TRBV6-3 | TGTGCCAGCAGTTACCCCCGACGAGACAACTATGGCTACACCTTC | CASSYPRRDNYGYTF
NA | NA | TRBJ2-2 | TRBV6-6 | TGTGCCAGCAGTTACTCGACGTGGGAGCTGTTTTTT | CASSYSTWELFF
many | TRBD2 | TRBJ2-1 | TRBV4-2 | TGTGCCAGCAGCCAAGAGGTACTAGCGAACAATGAGCAGTTCTTC | CASSQEVLANNEQFF
many | TRBD1 | TRBJ1-5 | TRBV25-1 | TGTGCCAGCAGTGGACGGACAGGGGGATCTCAGCCCCAGCATTTT | CASSGRTGGSQPQHF
NA | NA | TRBJ1-5 | TRBV6-1 | TGTGCCAGCAGTGTAGACACCAATCAGCCCCAGCATTTT | CASSVDTNQPQHF
few | NA | TRBJ1-1 | TRBV6-1 | TGTGCCAGCAGGGGACACTTGATGGACACTGAAGCTTTCTTT | CASRGHLMDTEAFF
few | NA | TRBJ1-2 | TRBV18 | TGTGCCAGCTCACCACCGGTCAGGGTAGGCGGCTACACCTTC | CASSPPVRVGGYTF
NA | NA | TRBJ1-1 | TRBV5-1 | TGCGCCAGCAGCTATGCAGGGATCGACACTGAAGCTTTCTTT | CASSYAGIDTEAFF
few | NA | TRBJ2-3 | TRBV12-3/TRBV12-4 | TGTGCCAGCAGTTTACGCCGCGGGGCAACAGATACGCAGTATTTT | CASSLRRGATDTQYF